This T cell receptor beta chain is from a study of blood T cells in healthy people across ages. Caucasian, healthy and from Russia, the donors were aged between about 6 and 90. V was trimmed by 0 bases and J by 2 bases, leaving 12 bases between them. Germline values: CDR1 LGHNA, CDR2 YSLEER. The CDR3 loop spans 16 amino acids. Combining a sample-barcoded 5' primer with a J-beta primer mix, a second PCR ran for roughly 7 to 12 cycles. MiXCR, run by TCRdb on the 5' RACE reads, gives a single entry per CDR3 protein. The sample has hundreds of thousands of distinct CDR3 sequences, 20% to 25% seen once. Sequenced material: blood. This receptor was identified in a man in his sixties or seventies in good health. V is TRBV4-3 and J is TRBJ2-3, with TRBD2 as a possible D gene (6 bases). The CDR3 sequence is CASSQDVGGVTDTQYF. CDR3 nucleotides: TGCGCCAGCAGCCAAGACGTGGGAGGCGTCACAGATACGCAGTATTTT.